The 21 T cell receptor beta chains reported below all come from one sample, sequenced in a study of T-cell reconstitution after alpha-beta-depleted transplantation in children. The TCRbeta library was prepared with unique molecular identifiers. MiXCR, run by TCRdb on the PCR reads, gives a single entry per CDR3 protein. The table includes 130,000 to 150,000 distinct CDR3 sequences, around 8.8% detected once. The sequences come from PBMCs, mostly from graft donor cells, collected 180 days after TCRalphabeta/CD19-depleted stem cell transplant. All receptors derive from a female patient under 10 years old who had a stem cell transplant for congenital amegakaryocytic thrombocytopenia, so the T cells may come from the graft donor.

This clonotype came up many times. V is TRBV29-1 and J is TRBJ1-3; D remains unclear. V was cut by 4 bases and J by 4 bases, with 5 bases left in between. This CDR3 has 11 residues. The germline V gene has CDR1 SQVTM and CDR2 ANQGSEA. The CDR3 region has the DNA TGCAGCGTTGTGCGGGGAAACACCATATATTTT. Amino acids: CSVVRGNTIYF.

The sample holds a few counts of this clonotype. V gene TRBV14 combines with J gene TRBJ2-7, with D perhaps TRBD2 (6 bases). Germline CDR1 SGHDN, CDR2 FVKESK. This CDR3 is 13 amino acids long. V was pared by 1 base and J by 6 bases, with 10 bases between. CDR3 residues: CASSQGYGGEQYF. The CDR3 DNA sequence: TGTGCCAGCAGCCAAGGGTACGGGGGCGAGCAGTACTTC.

V gene TRBV5-5 combines with J gene TRBJ2-2; D may correspond to TRBD1 or TRBD2 (5 bases each). The V end lost 4 bases, the J end lost 4 bases, and 20 bases lay between the germline ends. The CDR3 has 17 residues. CDR1 and CDR2 from the germline V gene are SGHKS and YYEKEE (reference sequence). The DNA for the CDR3 is TGTGCCAGCAGCACGGGACGTTTTTGGTCCAGCACCGGGGAGCTGTTTTTT. Amino acid sequence: CASSTGRFWSSTGELFF.

This clonotype has a count of ten or more. The gene calls are TRBV5-1 and TRBJ2-4, with 7 bases identical to TRBD2. This CDR3 spans 14 amino acids. Per germline, CDR1 SGHRS and CDR2 YFSETQ. Trimming removed 4 bases from V and 8 bases from J; junction bases left unmatched: 9. CDR3 loop: CASSLAGGSDIQYF. The DNA of the CDR3 is TGCGCCAGCAGCCTGGCCGGGGGGTCCGACATTCAGTACTTC. The whole variable domain, filled in from reference TRBV5-1 and TRBJ2-4, reads KAGVTQTPRYLIKTRGQQVTLSCSPISGHRSVSWYQQTPGQGLQFLFEYFSETQRNKGNFPGRFSGRQFSNSRSEMNVSTLELGDSALYLCASSLAGGSDIQYFGAGTRLSVL.

This clonotype came up a few times. The genes are TRBV6-6 and TRBJ1-2; maybe TRBD1 (6 bases). The V gene's germline CDR1 is MNHNY and CDR2 SVGAGI (reference sequence). This CDR3 is 12 amino acids long. Trimming removed 6 bases at V and 4 bases at J, with 9 bases between. The CDR3 region has the DNA TGTGCCAGCAGCCGGACAGTCTATGGCTACACCTTC. Protein product: CASSRTVYGYTF.

There are many counts of this clonotype. J is TRBJ2-1 and V is TRBV7-9, with D uncertain. The germline V gene has CDR1 SEHNR and CDR2 FQNEAQ (reference sequence). This CDR3 comprises 16 residues. V gave up 5 bases and J gave up 0 bases, with 14 bases separating them. The CDR3 DNA is TGTGCCAGCAGCCCCCTCCACAGACGCTCCTACAATGAGCAGTTCTTC. Its protein product is CASSPLHRRSYNEQFF.

This clonotype was detected ten times or more. J is TRBJ2-1 and V is TRBV3-1, with 7 bases matching TRBD2. CDR1 and CDR2 from the germline V gene are LGHDT and YNNKEL (reference sequence). Trimming at V came to 0 bases and at J to 3 bases, leaving 8 bases not matched to a gene. The CDR3 length is 17 residues. DNA for the CDR3: TGTGCCAGCAGCCAAGAACCCCTAGCGGAAATCTACAATGAGCAGTTCTTC. It codes for CASSQEPLAEIYNEQFF.

This clonotype was seen ten or more times. This rearrangement joins TRBV11-2 to TRBJ1-3; D call uncertain. V lost 2 bases, J lost 2 bases, and 10 bases lay in between. Germline-derived CDR1 and CDR2 are SGHAT and FQNNGV. The CDR3 runs 15 residues. The CDR3, as DNA: TGTGCCAGCAGCTTACGCCGAACAGCTGGAAACACCATATATTTT. It yields the protein CASSLRRTAGNTIYF.

The CDR3 reads CASSGGGWGTQYF. The CDR3 DNA reads TGTGCCAGCAGCGGGGGTGGATGGGGGACCCAGTACTTC. The V gene is TRBV27, the J gene TRBJ2-5; TRBD2 is a possible D gene (6 bases). The V gene's germline CDR1 is MNHEY and CDR2 SMNVEV (reference sequence). Trimming stripped 6 bases from V and 7 bases from J, with 15 bases between. This CDR3 is 13 amino acids long.

This clonotype was picked up many times. The V and J genes are TRBV20-1 and TRBJ2-7; D remains unclear. Per germline, CDR1 DFQATT and CDR2 SNEGSKA (reference sequence). This CDR3 spans 13 amino acids. The CDR3 coding sequence is TGCAGGGCATCCTCCGGTTCCACGGAGGAGCAGTACTTC. Translating it yields CRASSGSTEEQYF.

This clonotype appeared a few times. The rearrangement links TRBV7-8 to TRBJ2-1; D possibly corresponds to TRBD2 (6 bases). Trimming removed 1 base at V and 4 bases at J, with 11 bases between. CDR3 size: 15 residues. Germline V gives CDR1 SGHVS, CDR2 FQNEAQ. The CDR3 nucleotides read TGTGCCAGCAGCTTAGGGACCCGGGGGTACAATGAGCAGTTCTTC. This codes for CASSLGTRGYNEQFF.

This clonotype was found many times. The chain links TRBV20-1 to TRBJ2-3, with D possibly TRBD2 on 5 matching bases. Germline CDR1 DFQATT, CDR2 SNEGSKA (reference sequence). V was cut by 5 bases and J by 5 bases, with 11 bases left in between. The CDR3 has 12 amino acids. The CDR3, as DNA: TGCAGTGCTCAACTAGTCGGAGATACGCAGTATTTT. As protein: CSAQLVGDTQYF.

There are many counts of this clonotype. The chain is built from TRBV20-1 and TRBJ2-1; 11 bases agree with TRBD2. This CDR3 has 13 residues. The germline V gene has CDR1 DFQATT and CDR2 SNEGSKA (reference sequence). V gave up 5 bases and J gave up 7 bases; unmatched junction bases: 4. As DNA, the CDR3 is TGCAGTGCTGTTAGCGGGAGGGGGAATGAGCAGTTCTTC. Translated: CSAVSGRGNEQFF.

There are a few counts of this clonotype. This chain joins TRBV25-1 and TRBJ1-2, with 9 bases fitting TRBD1. V shed 8 bases, J shed 2 bases, and the junction held 3 bases outside the gene matches. Looked up from germline, CDR1 is MGHDK and CDR2 is SYGVNS. The CDR3 runs 13 residues. This CDR3 reads CASQGTGNYGYTF. The CDR3 DNA reads as TGTGCCAGCCAAGGGACAGGGAACTATGGCTACACCTTC.

This clonotype was observed at least ten times. V is TRBV20-1 and J is TRBJ2-3; 12 bases fit TRBD2. This CDR3 contains 16 residues. Germline CDR1 DFQATT, CDR2 SNEGSKA (reference sequence). V shed 3 bases, J shed 2 bases, and the junction held 6 bases outside the gene matches. CDR3 nucleotide sequence: TGCAGTGCTAGTCCGCCTAGCGGGGGGGTCACAGATACGCAGTATTTT. Translation gives CSASPPSGGVTDTQYF.

There are many counts of this clonotype. V gene TRBV3-1 combines with J gene TRBJ2-1; no firm D call. This CDR3 spans 12 amino acids. The germline CDR1 and CDR2 sequences are LGHDT and YNNKEL (reference sequence). Trimming shortened V by 4 bases and J by 8 bases, and 9 bases separated the two germline ends. The CDR3 region is CASSRLGDEQFF. In DNA, the CDR3 is TGTGCCAGCAGCCGACTTGGAGATGAGCAGTTCTTC.

This clonotype was seen only a few times. The chain's CDR3 is CATSDRRPDGTQYF. CDR3 bases: TGTGCCACCAGTGACCGCCGACCCGACGGTACGCAGTATTTT. V is TRBV24-1 and J is TRBJ2-3; D gene ambiguous. The germline V and J ends were trimmed by 4 bases and 8 bases, with 15 bases remaining between them. The CDR3 contains 14 residues. Germline V gene sequence: CDR1 KGHDR, CDR2 SFDVKD.

Many counts were recorded for this clonotype. This chain connects TRBV29-1 to TRBJ2-3; no clear D. The CDR3 length is 14 residues. V lost 4 bases, J lost 5 bases, and 16 bases lay in between. Per the germline V gene, CDR1 is SQVTM and CDR2 is ANQGSEA. The CDR3 nucleotides are TGCAGCGTTGTTCGTAAGGAAATTGGAGATACGCAGTATTTT. Its translation is CSVVRKEIGDTQYF.

The chain employs TRBV7-2 and TRBJ1-2; perhaps TRBD1 as D (6 bases). Germline V CDR1 and CDR2: SGHTA, FQGNSA. This CDR3 has 15 residues. Trimming stripped 1 base from V and 3 bases from J, with 12 bases between. CDR3 nucleotides: TGTGCCAGCAGCTTAGTTACAGGGTCTCACTATGGCTACACCTTC. As protein: CASSLVTGSHYGYTF.

The CDR3 bases are TGTGCCAGCTGCTCCGAGGTGTACAATGAGCAGTTCTTC. Translation: CASCSEVYNEQFF. The J gene is TRBJ2-1, the V gene TRBV2; no definite D call. The CDR3 has 13 residues. Germline V CDR1 and CDR2: SNHLY, FYNNEI. Deletions cut 8 bases from V and 4 bases from J, with 12 bases between. The entire variable domain, with the rest obtained from reference TRBV2 and TRBJ2-1, is as follows: EPEVTQTPSHQVTQMGQEVILRCVPISNHLYFYWYRQILGQKVEFLVSFYNNEISEKSEIFDDQFSVERPDGSNFTLKIRSTKLEDSAMYFCASCSEVYNEQFFGPGTRLTVL.

This clonotype was recorded at least ten times. V and J are TRBV3-1 and TRBJ2-1; a weak D match, TRBD2 (5 bases). This CDR3 region has 12 residues. Trimming took 3 bases from V and 8 from J, leaving 8 bases between them. The germline gives CDR1 LGHDT, CDR2 YNNKEL (reference sequence). As DNA, the CDR3 is TGTGCCAGCAGCCACGTGGGAGATGAGCAGTTCTTC. Translation gives CASSHVGDEQFF.